Listed below are T cell receptor beta chains from one sample, sequenced in a study of T cells after posttransplantation cyclophosphamide. Method: immunoSEQ multiplex PCR; TCRdb's copy keeps in-frame clones and lacks some. The sample gives about 9,100 clones, none seen only once, and the top ten clones hold approximately 3.5%. Sequenced material: PBMCs, taken about 350 days after allogeneic stem cell transplant with posttransplant cyclophosphamide. The source of these receptors is a male patient between 45 and 60 years old who received an allogeneic stem cell transplant from a related donor and was CMV-positive. The graft donor may account for some of the T cells. Both conserved end residues are part of each CDR3. The order of the fields is V gene, D gene, J gene, clone size, CDR3 DNA, CDR3 protein. A D gene is named only where the DNA matches it firmly. Only some rows state a clone size, as once, few, many or a class for expanded clones.

v_gene: TRBV5-1
d_gene: .
j_gene: TRBJ2-1
abundance: many
CDR3nt: TGCGCCAGCAGCCTTCAGCCCTTCGGGAAGAATGAGCAGTTCTTC
CDR3aa: CASSLQPFGKNEQFF

v_gene: TRBV5-1
d_gene: .
j_gene: TRBJ1-1
abundance: many
CDR3nt: TGCGCCAGCAGCTTTGGATCGCAGGCCGACACTGAAGCTTTCTTT
CDR3aa: CASSFGSQADTEAFF

v_gene: TRBV11-2
d_gene: .
j_gene: TRBJ2-1
abundance: many
CDR3nt: TGTGCCAGCAGCTGGACTGACATAAATGAGCAGTTCTTC
CDR3aa: CASSWTDINEQFF

v_gene: TRBV4-3
d_gene: .
j_gene: TRBJ1-2
abundance: many
CDR3nt: TGCGCCAGCAGCCAAGAAAAAACAGATAACTATGGCTACACCTTC
CDR3aa: CASSQEKTDNYGYTF

v_gene: TRBV29-1
d_gene: .
j_gene: TRBJ1-1
abundance: many
CDR3nt: TGCAGCGTTGCCCTACGGCAGGGAAACACTGAAGCTTTCTTT
CDR3aa: CSVALRQGNTEAFF

v_gene: TRBV6-6
d_gene: .
j_gene: TRBJ2-3
abundance: medium-sized
CDR3nt: TGTGCCAGCAGTCCGGGTCCCATCACAGATACGCAGTATTTT
CDR3aa: CASSPGPITDTQYF

v_gene: TRBV29-1
d_gene: .
j_gene: TRBJ2-2
abundance: many
CDR3nt: TGCAGCGTTTCCCCGCCGGGGCGGGACTGGAACACCGGGGAGCTGTTTTTT
CDR3aa: CSVSPPGRDWNTGELFF

v_gene: TRBV7-9
d_gene: .
j_gene: TRBJ1-4
abundance: many
CDR3nt: TGTGCCAGCAGCTCCGGAACAGGGCATAATGAAAAACTGTTTTTT
CDR3aa: CASSSGTGHNEKLFF

v_gene: TRBV9
d_gene: .
j_gene: TRBJ1-1
abundance: many
CDR3nt: TGTGCCAGCAGCGCTCTGGGACAGAACACTGAAGCTTTCTTT
CDR3aa: CASSALGQNTEAFF

v_gene: TRBV6-6
d_gene: TRBD1
j_gene: TRBJ2-3
abundance: medium-sized
CDR3nt: TGTGCCAGCAGTTATCAGGGGGCGCGGACAGATACGCAGTATTTT
CDR3aa: CASSYQGARTDTQYF

v_gene: TRBV6-4
d_gene: TRBD2
j_gene: TRBJ2-1
abundance: many
CDR3nt: TGTGCCAGCAGTGACCTGGCTAGCGGGAGGTTGGATGAGCAGTTCTTC
CDR3aa: CASSDLASGRLDEQFF

v_gene: TRBV7-9
d_gene: TRBD1
j_gene: TRBJ2-5
abundance: many
CDR3nt: TGTGCCAGCAGACCTCGGACAGGGGGACGGTGGGAGACCCAGTACTTC
CDR3aa: CASRPRTGGRWETQYF

v_gene: TRBV7-3
d_gene: .
j_gene: TRBJ2-1
abundance: few
CDR3nt: TGTGCCAGCAGGTTACGAACTCGGAATGAGCAGTTCTTC
CDR3aa: CASRLRTRNEQFF

v_gene: TRBV5-5
d_gene: TRBD1
j_gene: TRBJ2-2
abundance: .
CDR3nt: TGTGCCAGCAGCCCGGACAGGGCGGTCGGGGAGCTGTTTTTT
CDR3aa: CASSPDRAVGELFF

v_gene: TRBV2
d_gene: TRBD1
j_gene: TRBJ1-2
abundance: many
CDR3nt: TGTGCCAGCAGTGTAGGGGGCGGGTATGGCTACACCTTC
CDR3aa: CASSVGGGYGYTF

v_gene: TRBV5-4
d_gene: TRBD2
j_gene: TRBJ2-1
abundance: many
CDR3nt: TGTGCCAGCAGCTTGCCTAGCGGGAGGGGCTCCTACAATGAGCAGTTCTTC
CDR3aa: CASSLPSGRGSYNEQFF

v_gene: TRBV19
d_gene: .
j_gene: TRBJ1-2
abundance: many
CDR3nt: TGTGCCAGTAGTAATGGGGCAGCTAACTATGGCTACACCTTC
CDR3aa: CASSNGAANYGYTF

v_gene: TRBV28
d_gene: .
j_gene: TRBJ2-2
abundance: many
CDR3nt: TGTGCCAGCAGTCCCATAGGTATCGGGTTACGCACCGGGGAGCTGTTTTTT
CDR3aa: CASSPIGIGLRTGELFF